This T cell receptor (beta chain) was sequenced for a study of T cells expressing NK-cell markers. Background on the study: TCR beta repertoires came from sorted CD3+CD56+NKG2C+, CD3+CD56+NKG2C- and CD3+CD56-NKG2C+ T cells.

Germline V gene data show CDR1 as SNHLY and CDR2 as FYNNEI. The CDR3 length is 19 residues. TCRdb derives one entry per CDR3 protein from the 5' RACE reads, leaving out DNA. The sample table sets out some 460,000 distinct CDR3 sequences. V and J are TRBV2 and TRBJ2-2; TCRdb's D call, TRBD2, is unchecked because there is no DNA. The sequenced sample was blood T cells: a sorted CD56 or NKG2C T cell subset, CD4+ or CD8+ T cells, or bulk PBMC T cells (not recorded which). The receptor was isolated from a woman aged 45-65 years in good health. The CDR3 reads CASSEPGLAGGARTGELFF.